This TCR beta chain is drawn from a study of OX40 agonist ivuxolimab in advanced cancers. Study overall: Enrollees could have had prior anti-PD-1, anti-PD-L1 or anti-CTLA-4 therapy, which under 50% had received.

The repertoire was sequenced with immunoSEQ multiplex PCR; TCRdb's copy has only in-frame clones and lacks some. The profile shows tens of thousands of clones, approximately 85% of them singletons. Germline CDR1 reads SQVTM; CDR2 reads ANQGSEA. This CDR3 spans 13 amino acids. The V end lost 6 bases, the J end lost 4 bases, and 15 bases lay between the germline ends. This clonotype was sampled from an adult with an advanced solid tumor such as melanoma, head and neck, liver or kidney cancer. The starting material was CD4+ or CD8+ T cells sorted from blood, obtained in a trial of the OX40 agonist ivuxolimab. The J gene is TRBJ2-5, the V gene TRBV29-1; no clear D gene. CDR3 in amino acids: CSVASRGRETQYF. The CDR3 DNA sequence: TGCAGCGTCGCTTCTCGAGGACGAGAGACCCAGTACTTC.